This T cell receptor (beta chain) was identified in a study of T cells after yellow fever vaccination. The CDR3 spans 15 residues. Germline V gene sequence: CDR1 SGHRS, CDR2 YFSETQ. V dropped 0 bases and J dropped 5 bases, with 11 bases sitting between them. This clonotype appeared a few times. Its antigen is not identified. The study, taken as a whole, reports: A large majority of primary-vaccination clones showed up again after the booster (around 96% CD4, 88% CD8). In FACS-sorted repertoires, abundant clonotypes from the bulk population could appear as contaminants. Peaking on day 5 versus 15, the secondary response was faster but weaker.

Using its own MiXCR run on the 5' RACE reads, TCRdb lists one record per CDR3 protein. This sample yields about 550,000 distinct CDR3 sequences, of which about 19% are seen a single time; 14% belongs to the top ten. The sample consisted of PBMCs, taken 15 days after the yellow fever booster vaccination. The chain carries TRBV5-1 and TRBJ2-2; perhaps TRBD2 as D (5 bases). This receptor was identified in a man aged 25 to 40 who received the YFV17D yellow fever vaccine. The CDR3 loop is CASSLGGKLTGELFF. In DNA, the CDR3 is TGCGCCAGCAGCTTGGGAGGGAAACTTACCGGGGAGCTGTTTTTT.